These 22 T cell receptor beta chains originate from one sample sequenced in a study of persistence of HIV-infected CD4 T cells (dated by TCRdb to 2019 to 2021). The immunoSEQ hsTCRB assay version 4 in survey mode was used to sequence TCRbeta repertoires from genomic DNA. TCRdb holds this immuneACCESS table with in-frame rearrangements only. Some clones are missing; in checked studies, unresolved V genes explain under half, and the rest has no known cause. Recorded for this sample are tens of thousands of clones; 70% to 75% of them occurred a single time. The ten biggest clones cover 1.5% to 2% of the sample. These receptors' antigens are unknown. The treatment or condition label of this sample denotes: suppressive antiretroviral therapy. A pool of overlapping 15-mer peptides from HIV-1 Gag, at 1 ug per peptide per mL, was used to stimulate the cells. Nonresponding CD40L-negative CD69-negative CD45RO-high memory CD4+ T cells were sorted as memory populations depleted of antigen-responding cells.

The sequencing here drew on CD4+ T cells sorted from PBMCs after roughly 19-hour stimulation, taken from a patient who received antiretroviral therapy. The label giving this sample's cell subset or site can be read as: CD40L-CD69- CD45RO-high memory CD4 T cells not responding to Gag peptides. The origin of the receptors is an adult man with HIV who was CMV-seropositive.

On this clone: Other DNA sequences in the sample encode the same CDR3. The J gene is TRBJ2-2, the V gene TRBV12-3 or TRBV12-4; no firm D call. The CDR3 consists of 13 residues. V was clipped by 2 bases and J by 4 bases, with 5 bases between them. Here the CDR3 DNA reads TGTGCCAGCAGTTTAAAAGGCACCGGGGAGCTGTTTTTT. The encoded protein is CASSLKGTGELFF.

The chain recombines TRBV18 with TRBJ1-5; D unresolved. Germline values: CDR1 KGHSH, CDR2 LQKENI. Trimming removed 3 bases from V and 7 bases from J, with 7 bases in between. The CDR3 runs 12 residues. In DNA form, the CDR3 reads TGTGCCAGCTCACCTTTGAGCCAGCCCCAGCATTTT. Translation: CASSPLSQPQHF.

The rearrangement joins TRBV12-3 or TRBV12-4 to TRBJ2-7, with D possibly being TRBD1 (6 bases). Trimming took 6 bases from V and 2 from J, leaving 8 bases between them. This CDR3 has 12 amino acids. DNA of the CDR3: TGTGCCAGCAGACAGGGTACCTACGAGCAGTACTTC. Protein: CASRQGTYEQYF.

CDR3 bases: TGTGCCAGCAGTTACTTAGGGACTGGGACTGAAGCTTTCTTT. This sequence encodes CASSYLGTGTEAFF. The gene calls are TRBV6-2 or TRBV6-3 and TRBJ1-1, with D tentatively TRBD1 (5 bases). This CDR3 has 14 amino acids. The germline V and J ends were trimmed by 1 base and 5 bases, with 11 bases remaining between them. Germline V lookup: CDR1 MNHEY, CDR2 SVGEGT.

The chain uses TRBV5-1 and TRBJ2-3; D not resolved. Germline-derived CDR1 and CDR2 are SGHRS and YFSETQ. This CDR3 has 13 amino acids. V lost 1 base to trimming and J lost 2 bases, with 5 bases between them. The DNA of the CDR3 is TGCGCCAGCAGCTTGAGGACCACAGATACGCAGTATTTT. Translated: CASSLRTTDTQYF.

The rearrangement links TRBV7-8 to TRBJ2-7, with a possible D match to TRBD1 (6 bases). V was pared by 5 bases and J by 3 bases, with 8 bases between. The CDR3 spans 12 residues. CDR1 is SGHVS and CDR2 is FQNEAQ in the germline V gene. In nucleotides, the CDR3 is TGTGCCAGCAGCCAACAGGGCTACGAGCAGTACTTC. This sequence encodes CASSQQGYEQYF.

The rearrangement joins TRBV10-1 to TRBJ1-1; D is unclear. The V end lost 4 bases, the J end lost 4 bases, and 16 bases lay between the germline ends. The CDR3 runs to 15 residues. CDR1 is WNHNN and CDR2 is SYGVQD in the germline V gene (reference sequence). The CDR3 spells CASSAHLDRSTEAFF. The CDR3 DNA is TGCGCCAGCAGTGCTCACCTGGACCGATCCACTGAAGCTTTCTTT.

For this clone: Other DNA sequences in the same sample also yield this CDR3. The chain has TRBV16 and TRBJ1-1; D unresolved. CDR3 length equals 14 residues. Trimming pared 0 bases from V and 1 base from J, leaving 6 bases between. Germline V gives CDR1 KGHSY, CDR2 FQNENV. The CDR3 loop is CASSQSSRNTEAFF. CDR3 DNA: TGTGCCAGCAGCCAATCGAGCAGGAACACTGAAGCTTTCTTT.

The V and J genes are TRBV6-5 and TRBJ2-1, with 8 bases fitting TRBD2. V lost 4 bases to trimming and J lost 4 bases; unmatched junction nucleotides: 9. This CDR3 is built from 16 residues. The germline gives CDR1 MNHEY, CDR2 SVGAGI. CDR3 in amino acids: CASSLTPSGGYNEQFF. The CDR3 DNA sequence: TGTGCCAGCAGTTTGACTCCCAGCGGGGGTTACAATGAGCAGTTCTTC.

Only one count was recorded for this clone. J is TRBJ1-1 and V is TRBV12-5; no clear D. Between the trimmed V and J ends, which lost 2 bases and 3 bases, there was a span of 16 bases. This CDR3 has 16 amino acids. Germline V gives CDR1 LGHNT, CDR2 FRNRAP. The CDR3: CASGLILGKGYTEAFF. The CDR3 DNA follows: TGTGCTAGTGGTTTGATATTGGGCAAGGGATACACTGAAGCTTTCTTT.

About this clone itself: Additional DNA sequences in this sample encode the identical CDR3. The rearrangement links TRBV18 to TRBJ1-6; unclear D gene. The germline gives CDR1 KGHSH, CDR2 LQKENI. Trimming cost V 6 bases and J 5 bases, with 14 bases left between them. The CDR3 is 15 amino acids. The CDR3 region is CASSPLGGDNSPLHF. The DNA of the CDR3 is TGTGCCAGCTCCCCCCTTGGCGGAGATAATTCACCCCTCCACTTT.

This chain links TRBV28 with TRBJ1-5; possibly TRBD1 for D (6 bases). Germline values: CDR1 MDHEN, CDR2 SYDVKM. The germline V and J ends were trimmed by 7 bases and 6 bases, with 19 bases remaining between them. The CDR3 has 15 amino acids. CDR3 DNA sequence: TGTGCCAGCACCCTTCCAGGGGAGGAGGGTCAGCCCCAGCATTTT. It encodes CASTLPGEEGQPQHF.

CDR3 DNA: TGTGCCAGCAGGCCAAGAAGTCTGAACACTGAAGCTTTCTTT. This sequence encodes CASRPRSLNTEAFF. The chain uses TRBV27 and TRBJ1-1; no reliable D call. Looked up from germline, CDR1 is MNHEY and CDR2 is SMNVEV (reference sequence). The CDR3 spans 14 residues. The ends were cut back, 6 bases at V and 0 bases at J, with 11 bases in the middle.

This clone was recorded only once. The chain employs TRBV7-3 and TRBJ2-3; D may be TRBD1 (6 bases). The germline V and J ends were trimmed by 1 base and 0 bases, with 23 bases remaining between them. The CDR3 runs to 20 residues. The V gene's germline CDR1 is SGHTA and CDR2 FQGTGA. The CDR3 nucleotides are TGTGCCAGCAGCTTAAGGACAGTCCCAAATAACAGTGCTAGCACAGATACGCAGTATTTT. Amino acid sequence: CASSLRTVPNNSASTDTQYF.

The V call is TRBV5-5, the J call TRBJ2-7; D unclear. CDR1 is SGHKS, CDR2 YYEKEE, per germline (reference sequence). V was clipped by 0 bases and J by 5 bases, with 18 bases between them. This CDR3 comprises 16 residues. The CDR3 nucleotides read TGTGCCAGCAGCTTGGCCGCCAGCTGGGGTGGGGACGAGCAGTACTTC. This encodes CASSLAASWGGDEQYF.

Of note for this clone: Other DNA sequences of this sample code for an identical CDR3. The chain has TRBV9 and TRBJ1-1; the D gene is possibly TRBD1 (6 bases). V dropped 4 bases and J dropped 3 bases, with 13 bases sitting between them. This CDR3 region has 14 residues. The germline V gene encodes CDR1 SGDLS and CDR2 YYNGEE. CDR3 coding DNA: TGTGCCAGCAGCCCTCAGGGGACCGACACTGAAGCTTTCTTT. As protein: CASSPQGTDTEAFF. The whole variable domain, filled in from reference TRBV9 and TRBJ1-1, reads DSGVTQTPKHLITATGQRVTLRCSPRSGDLSVYWYQQSLDQGLQFLIQYYNGEERAKGNILERFSAQQFPDLHSELNLSSLELGDSALYFCASSPQGTDTEAFFGQGTRLTVV.

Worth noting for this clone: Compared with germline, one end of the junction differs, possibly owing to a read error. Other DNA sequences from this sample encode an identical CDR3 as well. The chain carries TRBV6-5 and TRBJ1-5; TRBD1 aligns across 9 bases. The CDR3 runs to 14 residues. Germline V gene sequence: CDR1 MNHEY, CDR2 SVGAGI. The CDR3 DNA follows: TGCGCCAGCGGGACAGGGAATAGCAATCAGCCCCAGCATTTT. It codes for CASGTGNSNQPQHF.

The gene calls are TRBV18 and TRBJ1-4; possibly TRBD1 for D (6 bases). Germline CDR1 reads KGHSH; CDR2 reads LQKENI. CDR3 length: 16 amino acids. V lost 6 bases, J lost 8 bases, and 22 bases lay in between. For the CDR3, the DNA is TGTGCCAGCTCGCATTTCGAACAGGGTTTACGGGAAAAACTGTTTTTT. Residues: CASSHFEQGLREKLFF.

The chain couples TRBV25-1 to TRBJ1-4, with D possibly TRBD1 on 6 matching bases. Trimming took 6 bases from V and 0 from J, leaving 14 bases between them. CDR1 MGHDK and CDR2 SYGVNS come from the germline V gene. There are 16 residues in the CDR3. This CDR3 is CASRGTFTATNEKLFF. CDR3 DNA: TGTGCCAGCAGAGGGACATTTACTGCAACTAATGAAAAACTGTTTTTT.

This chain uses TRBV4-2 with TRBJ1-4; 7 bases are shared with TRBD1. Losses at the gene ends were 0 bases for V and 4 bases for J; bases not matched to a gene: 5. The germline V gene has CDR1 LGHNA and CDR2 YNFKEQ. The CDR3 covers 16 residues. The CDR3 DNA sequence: TGTGCCAGCAGCCAAGATGGGGACAGCCTTAATGAAAAACTGTTTTTT. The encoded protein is CASSQDGDSLNEKLFF.

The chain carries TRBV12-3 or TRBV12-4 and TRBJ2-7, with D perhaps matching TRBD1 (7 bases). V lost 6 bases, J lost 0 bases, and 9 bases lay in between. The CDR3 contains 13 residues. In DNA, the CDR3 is TGTGCCAGCAGGCGGGACAGCTCCTACGAGCAGTACTTC. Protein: CASRRDSSYEQYF.

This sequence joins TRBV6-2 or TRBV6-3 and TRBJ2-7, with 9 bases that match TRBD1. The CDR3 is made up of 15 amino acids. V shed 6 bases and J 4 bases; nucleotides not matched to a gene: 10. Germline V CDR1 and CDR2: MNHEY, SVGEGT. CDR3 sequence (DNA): TGTGCCAGCAGCTCTCCAACCGGGACAGGGTACGAGCAGTACTTC. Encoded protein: CASSSPTGTGYEQYF.